These T cell receptor beta chains were read from a single sample in a study of tumor-infiltrating lymphocytes in primary liver carcinoma. From the multiplex PCR reads, TCRdb called clonotypes with MiXCR, one entry per CDR3 protein. Here the sample spans roughly 200,000 distinct CDR3 sequences, around four fifths being singletons. Sequencing was carried out using tumor tissue from primary liver carcinoma. The receptors derive from a man aged 40-55 years with primary liver carcinoma and hepatitis B virus infection. Both conserved end residues are part of each CDR3. The D gene is left open where the match is weak. Rows give clone size only sometimes, using once, few, many, or a class for an expanded clone.

CDR3 protein: CASSGSPVGGVDTHYF; CDR3 DNA: TGTGCCAGCAGCGGTAGCCCGGTGGGAGGGGTGGATACGCATTATTTT; J gene: TRBJ2-3; clone size: NA; D gene: TRBD2; V gene: TRBV11-3
CDR3 protein: CASNPGVAGADMHYF; CDR3 DNA: TGTGCCAGCAACCCAGGAGTAGCGGGAGCAGATATGCATTATTTT; J gene: TRBJ2-3; clone size: NA; D gene: TRBD2; V gene: TRBV6-5
CDR3 protein: CASSPIFKQGGTEAFF; CDR3 DNA: TGTGCCAGCTCACCAATATTCAAACAGGGAGGGACTGAAGCTTTCTTT; J gene: TRBJ1-1; clone size: NA; D gene: NA; V gene: TRBV18
CDR3 protein: CSVAGLGANVLTF; CDR3 DNA: TGCAGCGTAGCAGGGCTTGGGGCCAACGTCCTGACTTTC; J gene: TRBJ2-6; clone size: many; D gene: NA; V gene: TRBV29-1
CDR3 protein: CASSLRGDHPQRF; CDR3 DNA: TGTGCCAGCAGCTTAAGGGGCGATCACCCTCAGCGTTTT; J gene: TRBJ1-5; clone size: NA; D gene: NA; V gene: TRBV11-2
CDR3 protein: CASCLFGDRGNEPQHF; CDR3 DNA: TGTGCCAGCTGTTTATTTGGGGACAGGGGGAATGAGCCCCAGCATTTT; J gene: TRBJ1-5; clone size: NA; D gene: TRBD1; V gene: TRBV28
CDR3 protein: CASSALTGSTYNEQFF; CDR3 DNA: TGTGCCAGCAGCGCCTTAACAGGGTCGACGTACAATGAGCAGTTCTTC; J gene: TRBJ2-1; clone size: NA; D gene: NA; V gene: TRBV5-6
CDR3 protein: CALNVIHASGCYGEHYF; CDR3 DNA: TGTGCCTTGAATGTAATACACGCGAGTGGCTGCTACGGCGAGCACTACTTC; J gene: TRBJ2-7; clone size: NA; D gene: NA; V gene: TRBV30
CDR3 protein: CASRPEYLEYGLF; CDR3 DNA: TGCGCCAGCAGGCCCGAGTATCTTGAATACGGTCTCTTT; J gene: TRBJ1-1; clone size: NA; D gene: NA; V gene: TRBV5-1
CDR3 protein: CSVGTSTANTGGLFF; CDR3 DNA: TGTAGCGTTGGGACTAGCACGGCGAACACCGGGGGGCTGTTTTTT; J gene: TRBJ2-2; clone size: few; D gene: TRBD2; V gene: TRBV29-1
CDR3 protein: CAISETGGVYNEQFF; CDR3 DNA: TGTGCCATCAGTGAGACAGGGGGTGTGTACAATGAGCAGTTCTTC; J gene: TRBJ2-1; clone size: NA; D gene: TRBD1; V gene: TRBV6-1
CDR3 protein: CASIDGPKQFF; CDR3 DNA: TGTGCCAGCATCGACGGACCCAAGCAGTTCTTC; J gene: TRBJ2-1; clone size: NA; D gene: NA; V gene: TRBV6-5
CDR3 protein: CASRSGLTGKGYNEQFF; CDR3 DNA: TGTGCCAGCAGGTCAGGTCTCACGGGAAAAGGATACAATGAGCAGTTCTTC; J gene: TRBJ2-1; clone size: NA; D gene: NA; V gene: TRBV6-2/TRBV6-3
CDR3 protein: CSVLPGQGEDEQYF; CDR3 DNA: TGCAGTGTTCTCCCGGGACAGGGGGAAGACGAGCAGTACTTC; J gene: TRBJ2-7; clone size: NA; D gene: TRBD1; V gene: TRBV29-1
CDR3 protein: CATSQGGETQYF; CDR3 DNA: TGTGCCACCAGTCAGGGTGGGGAGACCCAGTACTTC; J gene: TRBJ2-5; clone size: NA; D gene: NA; V gene: TRBV24-1
CDR3 protein: CASSLKGGLMNQLQHF; CDR3 DNA: TGTGCCAGCAGCCTAAAAGGGGGACTGATGAATCAGCTACAGCATTTT; J gene: TRBJ1-5; clone size: NA; D gene: NA; V gene: TRBV11-2
CDR3 protein: CASSSSDANPEALF; CDR3 DNA: TGTGCCAGCAGCTCTTCCGATGCTAACCCTGAAGCTTTATTT; J gene: TRBJ1-1; clone size: NA; D gene: NA; V gene: TRBV12-3/TRBV12-4
CDR3 protein: CASSPGTGLVVQYF; CDR3 DNA: TGTGCCAGTAGCCCCGGGACAGGGTTGGTCGTGCAGTACTTC; J gene: TRBJ2-7; clone size: NA; D gene: TRBD1; V gene: TRBV6-1
CDR3 protein: CASSWGANYGYTF; CDR3 DNA: TGTGCCAGCAGCTGGGGGGCTAACTATGGCTACACCTTC; J gene: TRBJ1-2; clone size: NA; D gene: NA; V gene: TRBV7-2